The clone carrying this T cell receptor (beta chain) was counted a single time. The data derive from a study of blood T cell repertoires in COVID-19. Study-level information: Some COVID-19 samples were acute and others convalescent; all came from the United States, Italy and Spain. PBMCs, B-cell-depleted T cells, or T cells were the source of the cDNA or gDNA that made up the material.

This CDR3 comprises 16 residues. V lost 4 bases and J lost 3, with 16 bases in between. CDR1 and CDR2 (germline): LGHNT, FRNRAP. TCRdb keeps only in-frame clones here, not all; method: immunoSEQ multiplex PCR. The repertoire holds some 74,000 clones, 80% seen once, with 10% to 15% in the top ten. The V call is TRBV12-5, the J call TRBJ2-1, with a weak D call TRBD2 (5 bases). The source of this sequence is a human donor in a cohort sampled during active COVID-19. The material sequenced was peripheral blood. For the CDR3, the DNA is TGTGCTAGTGGTTCCCGATCCGGCGGGTACTACAATGAGCAGTTCTTC. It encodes CASGSRSGGYYNEQFF. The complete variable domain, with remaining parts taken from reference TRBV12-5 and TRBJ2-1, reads DARVTQTPRHKVTEMGQEVTMRCQPILGHNTVFWYRQTMMQGLELLAYFRNRAPLDDSGMPKDRFSAEMPDATLATLKIQPSEPRDSAVYFCASGSRSGGYYNEQFFGPGTRLTVL.